This TCR beta chain was sequenced in a study of neurological immune-mediated disorders. This clonotype was observed at least ten times. The antigen remains undetermined. The J segment lost 5 bases and the V segment lost 4 bases, leaving 7 bases of the junction unmatched. There are 15 residues in the CDR3. Germline values: CDR1 SGHNT, CDR2 YYREEE (reference sequence). Time point noted: longitudinal time-point 2. MiXCR was run by TCRdb on the 5' RACE reads, yielding one entry per CDR3 protein. This sample carries 65,000 to 85,000 distinct CDR3 sequences, 5.8% of them seen once, and the ten largest clones take 6.5% to 9.5%. The study's findings and limits: HTLV-1-associated myelopathy had the most TCR clonal expansion, and multiple sclerosis had the least, less than healthy controls. No expanded-clone CDR3 amino acid sequence recurred across subjects, suggesting private TCR-beta repertoires.

The sequenced sample consisted of PBMCs. This sequence originates from a woman aged 60-75 years with multiple sclerosis. The chain is built from TRBV5-4 and TRBJ2-5, with 11 bases matching TRBD2. The CDR3 DNA is TGTGCCAGCAGCCCTAGCGGGGGGAATAGGGAGACCCAGTACTTC. It encodes CASSPSGGNRETQYF.